Each of the 2 T cell receptor beta chains below was sequenced from the same sample in a study of T cell changes during pregnancy in multiple sclerosis. Profiling relied on immunoSEQ multiplex PCR, and the TCRdb table lists in-frame clones only, not all of them. The sample yields tens of thousands of clones, roughly 93% seen once. Material: CD8+ T cells from peripheral blood mononuclear cells, obtained in the third trimester of pregnancy. These receptors were obtained from a female donor with multiple sclerosis, enrolled in a pregnancy study.

The rearrangement joins TRBV19 to TRBJ2-1; 8 bases map to TRBD2. This CDR3 region has 15 residues. V shed 3 bases, J shed 7 bases, and the junction held 8 bases outside the gene matches. Per the germline V gene, CDR1 is LNHDA and CDR2 is SQIVND (reference sequence). The CDR3 DNA is TGTGCCAGTAGTATCAGCGGGAGCCGAACAAATGAGCAGTTCTTC. Protein product: CASSISGSRTNEQFF.

This chain uses TRBV30 with TRBJ1-2; a possible D gene is TRBD1 (5 bases). The V and J ends lost 2 bases and 7 bases respectively, with 14 bases between them. Germline CDR1 and CDR2: GTSNPN and SVGIG (reference sequence). This CDR3 has 13 residues. CDR3 sequence: CAWSWGLGSGYTF. The CDR3 bases are TGTGCCTGGAGTTGGGGCCTAGGGTCTGGCTACACCTTC.